What follows is one TCR beta chain and its context. What it binds is not known. The entry originates in a study of T cells in Graves' hyperthyroidism and ophthalmopathy. RNA transcripts served as the template for amplifying TCR beta CDR3 regions. Using the HTBI primer set, a first-round RT-PCR was run on the TCR CDR3. Each CDR3 protein is one row after TCRdb ran MiXCR on the multiplex PCR reads. The sample consists of some 580,000 distinct CDR3 sequences, 16% of them appearing once. Extraction of PBMCs used roughly 9.6 ml of fresh peripheral blood. The CDR3 consists of 13 residues. Germline V gene data show CDR1 as LGHDT and CDR2 as YNNKEL (reference sequence). V lost 3 bases, J lost 4 bases, and 9 bases lay in between. Overall study results and limits: Stable hyperthyroidism was separated from ophthalmopathy by a model based on 13 V-J features. Most clonotypes expanded in thyroid above 0.001 were likewise present in blood.

The specimen was blood. The gene calls are TRBV3-1 and TRBJ1-2; D gene ambiguous. This receptor was taken from a woman aged 40 to 55 with Graves' ophthalmopathy. CDR3 loop: CASSHIGLYGYTF. The CDR3 nucleotides read TGTGCCAGCAGCCACATAGGCCTCTATGGCTACACCTTC.